This section outlines one T cell receptor (beta chain) sequence together with its context. Its matching antigen is unknown. TCRdb keeps only in-frame clones here, not all; method: immunoSEQ multiplex PCR. There are 300,000 to 450,000 clones in the sample; 90% to 95% occur only once, and about 3.9% lies in the top ten. This record belongs to a study of Ad26.COV2.S vaccination and SARS-CoV-2 variants. The CDR3 is 15 amino acids. The germline V gene encodes CDR1 SGDLS and CDR2 YYNGEE. The J segment lost 5 bases and the V segment lost 3 bases, leaving 9 bases of the junction unmatched. Study findings and constraints: Placebo recipients trailed vaccine recipients in spike-specific TCR breadth. Substantial post-vaccination breadth of spike-specific CD8+ and CD4+ T cell responses was reported. The TCR-based breadth and depth measures might underestimate overall T cell responses. People who got the vaccine or the placebo had similar non-spike TCR breadth.

This TCR was sampled from a human donor who had recovered from COVID-19. The V and J genes are TRBV9 and TRBJ1-2, with TRBD1 matching over 8 bases. Specimen: peripheral blood, collected after recovery from COVID-19. CDR3 bases: TGTGCCAGCAGCGCTGGGACAGGTGGTTGGTATGGCTACACCTTC. It encodes CASSAGTGGWYGYTF. Full variable domain (rest looked up from reference TRBV9 and TRBJ1-2): DSGVTQTPKHLITATGQRVTLRCSPRSGDLSVYWYQQSLDQGLQFLIQYYNGEERAKGNILERFSAQQFPDLHSELNLSSLELGDSALYFCASSAGTGGWYGYTFGSGTRLTVV.